This T cell receptor (beta chain) derives from a study of blood T cell repertoires in COVID-19. Across the study: Sites across the United States, Italy and Spain contributed samples from acute and convalescent COVID-19. From T cells, B-cell-depleted T cells, or PBMCs came the material, which was cDNA or gDNA.

Germline lookup yields CDR1 LNHDA and CDR2 SQIVND (reference sequence). Trimming removed 6 bases from V and 5 bases from J, with 20 bases in between. The CDR3 spans 15 residues. Authors' data handling: Amplification from reference gene primers served as the basis for estimated nucleated cell counts. The repertoire was sequenced with immunoSEQ multiplex PCR; TCRdb's copy has only in-frame clones and lacks some. V, J and clone size reflect that table, while D and trimming were determined from the DNA. The sample lists some 700,000 clones; over 80% were seen once. The J gene is TRBJ2-7, the V gene TRBV19; possibly TRBD2 for D (6 bases). Sequenced input: peripheral blood. This TCR was sampled from a woman in her late teens or twenties with acute or convalescent COVID-19. The CDR3, as DNA: TGTGCCAGTAGCCCGAGCGGGTATCAAAGGAACGAGCAGTACTTC. It specifies CASSPSGYQRNEQYF.